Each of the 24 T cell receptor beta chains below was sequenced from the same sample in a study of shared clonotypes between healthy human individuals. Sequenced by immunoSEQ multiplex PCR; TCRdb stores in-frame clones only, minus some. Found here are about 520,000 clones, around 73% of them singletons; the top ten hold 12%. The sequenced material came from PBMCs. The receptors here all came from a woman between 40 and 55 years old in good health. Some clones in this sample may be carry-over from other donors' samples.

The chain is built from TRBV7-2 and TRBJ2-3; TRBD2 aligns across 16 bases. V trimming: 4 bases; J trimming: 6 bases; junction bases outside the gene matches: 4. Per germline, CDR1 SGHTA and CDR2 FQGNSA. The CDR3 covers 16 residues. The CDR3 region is CASSSGLAGGRDTQYF. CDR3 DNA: TGTGCCAGCAGCTCGGGACTAGCGGGAGGGAGGGATACGCAGTATTTT.

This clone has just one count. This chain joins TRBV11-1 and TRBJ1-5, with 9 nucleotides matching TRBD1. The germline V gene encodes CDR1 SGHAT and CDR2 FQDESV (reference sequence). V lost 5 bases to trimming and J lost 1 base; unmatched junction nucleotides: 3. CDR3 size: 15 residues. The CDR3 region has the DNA TGTGCCAGCAGCCGGACAGGGGACAGCAATCAGCCCCAGCATTTT. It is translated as CASSRTGDSNQPQHF.

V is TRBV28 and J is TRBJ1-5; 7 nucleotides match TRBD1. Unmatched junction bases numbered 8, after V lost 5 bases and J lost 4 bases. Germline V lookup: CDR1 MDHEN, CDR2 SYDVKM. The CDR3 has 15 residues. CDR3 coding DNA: TGTGCCAGCAGTCAGACAGGGATGGGGAATCAGCCCCAGCATTTT. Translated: CASSQTGMGNQPQHF.

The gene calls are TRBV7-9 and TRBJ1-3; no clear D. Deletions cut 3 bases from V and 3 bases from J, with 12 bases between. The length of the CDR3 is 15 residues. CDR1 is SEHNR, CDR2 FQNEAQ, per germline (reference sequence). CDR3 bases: TGTGCCAGCAGCTTGGACCCCTCGGTTGGAAACACCATATATTTT. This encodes CASSLDPSVGNTIYF.

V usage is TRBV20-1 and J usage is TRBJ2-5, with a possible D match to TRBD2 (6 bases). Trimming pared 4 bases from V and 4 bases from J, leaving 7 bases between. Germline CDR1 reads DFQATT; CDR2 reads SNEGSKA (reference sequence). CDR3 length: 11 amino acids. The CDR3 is CSATGGETQYF. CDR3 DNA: TGCAGTGCTACCGGGGGAGAGACCCAGTACTTC.

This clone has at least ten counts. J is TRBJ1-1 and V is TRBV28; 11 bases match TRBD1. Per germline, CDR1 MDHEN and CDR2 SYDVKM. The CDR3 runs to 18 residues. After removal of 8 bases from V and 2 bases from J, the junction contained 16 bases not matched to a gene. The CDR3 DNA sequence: TGTGCCAGCTCATACTGGACAGGGGGCTTTGGGGATAACACTGAAGCTTTCTTT. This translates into CASSYWTGGFGDNTEAFF.

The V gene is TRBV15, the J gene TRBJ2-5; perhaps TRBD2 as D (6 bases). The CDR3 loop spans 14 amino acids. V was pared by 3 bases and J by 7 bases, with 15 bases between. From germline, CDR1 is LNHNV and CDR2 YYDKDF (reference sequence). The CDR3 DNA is TGTGCCACCAGCAGGAGGGACTCCCGGGGGACCCAGTACTTC. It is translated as CATSRRDSRGTQYF.

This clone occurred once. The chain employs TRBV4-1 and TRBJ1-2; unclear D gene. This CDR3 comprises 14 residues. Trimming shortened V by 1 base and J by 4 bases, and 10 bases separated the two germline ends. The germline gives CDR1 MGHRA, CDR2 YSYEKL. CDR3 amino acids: CASSQAVGLYGYTF. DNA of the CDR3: TGCGCCAGCAGCCAAGCGGTAGGTCTCTATGGCTACACCTTC.

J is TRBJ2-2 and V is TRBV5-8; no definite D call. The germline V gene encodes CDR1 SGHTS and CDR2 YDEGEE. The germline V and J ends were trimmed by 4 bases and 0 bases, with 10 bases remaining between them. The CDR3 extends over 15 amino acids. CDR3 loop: CASSPWGTNTGELFF. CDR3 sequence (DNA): TGTGCCAGCAGCCCGTGGGGTACGAACACCGGGGAGCTGTTTTTT.

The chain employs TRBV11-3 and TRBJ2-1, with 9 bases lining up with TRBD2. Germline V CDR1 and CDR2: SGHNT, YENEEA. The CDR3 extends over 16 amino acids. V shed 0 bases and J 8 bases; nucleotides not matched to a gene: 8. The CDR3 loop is CASSLEPGLAIDEQFF. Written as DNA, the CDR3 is TGTGCCAGCAGCTTAGAGCCGGGACTAGCTATTGATGAGCAGTTCTTC.

The CDR3 nucleotides read TGTGCCAGCAGCTCTGGACATGACACTGAAGCTTTCTTT. Its protein is CASSSGHDTEAFF. The rearrangement uses TRBV7-9 and TRBJ1-1; the D gene is possibly TRBD1 (5 bases). CDR1 is SEHNR, CDR2 FQNEAQ, per germline (reference sequence). V was cut by 4 bases and J by 3 bases, with 9 bases left in between. CDR3 length: 13 amino acids. Complete variable domain (other parts from reference TRBV7-9 and TRBJ1-1): DTGVSQNPRHKITKRGQNVTFRCDPISEHNRLYWYRQTLGQGPEFLTYFQNEAQLEKSRLLSDRFSAERPKGSFSTLEIQRTEQGDSAMYLCASSSGHDTEAFFGQGTRLTVV.

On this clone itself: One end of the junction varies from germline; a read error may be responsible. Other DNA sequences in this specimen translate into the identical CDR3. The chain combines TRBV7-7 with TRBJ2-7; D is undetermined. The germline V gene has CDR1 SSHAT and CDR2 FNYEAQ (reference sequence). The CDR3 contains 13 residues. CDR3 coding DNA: TGTGCCAGTAGCTTATTGGGAAACTACGAGCAGTACTTC. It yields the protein CASSLLGNYEQYF.

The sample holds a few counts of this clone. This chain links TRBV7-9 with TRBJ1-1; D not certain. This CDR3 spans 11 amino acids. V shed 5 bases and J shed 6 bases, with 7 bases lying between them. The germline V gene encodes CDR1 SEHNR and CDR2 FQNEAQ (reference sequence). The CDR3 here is CASSRTPEAFF. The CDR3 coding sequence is TGTGCCAGCAGCCGGACTCCTGAAGCTTTCTTT.

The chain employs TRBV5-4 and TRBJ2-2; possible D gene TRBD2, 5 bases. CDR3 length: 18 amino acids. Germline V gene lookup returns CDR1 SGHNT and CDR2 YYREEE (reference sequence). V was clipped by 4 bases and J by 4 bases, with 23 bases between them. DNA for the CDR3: TGTGCCAGCAGCCGGCCCAGCGGCTCCGCAGAGGGCACCGGGGAGCTGTTTTTT. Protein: CASSRPSGSAEGTGELFF.

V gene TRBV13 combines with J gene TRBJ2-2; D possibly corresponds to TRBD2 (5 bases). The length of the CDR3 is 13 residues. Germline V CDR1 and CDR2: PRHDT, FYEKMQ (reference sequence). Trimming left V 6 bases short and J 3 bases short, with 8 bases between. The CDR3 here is CASSERHTGELFF. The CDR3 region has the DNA TGTGCCAGCAGTGAGCGGCACACCGGGGAGCTGTTTTTT.

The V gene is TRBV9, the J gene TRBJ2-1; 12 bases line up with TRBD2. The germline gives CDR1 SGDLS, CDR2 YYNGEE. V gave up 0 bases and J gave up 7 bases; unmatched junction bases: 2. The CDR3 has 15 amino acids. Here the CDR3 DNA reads TGTGCCAGCAGCGTAGACCTAGCGGGAGGGAATGAGCAGTTCTTC. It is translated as CASSVDLAGGNEQFF.

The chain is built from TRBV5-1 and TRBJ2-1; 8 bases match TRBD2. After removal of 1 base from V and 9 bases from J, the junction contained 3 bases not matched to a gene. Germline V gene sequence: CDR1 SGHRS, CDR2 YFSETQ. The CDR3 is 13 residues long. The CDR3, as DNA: TGCGCCAGCAGCTTGCTAGCGGGTTCTGAGCAGTTCTTC. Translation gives CASSLLAGSEQFF.

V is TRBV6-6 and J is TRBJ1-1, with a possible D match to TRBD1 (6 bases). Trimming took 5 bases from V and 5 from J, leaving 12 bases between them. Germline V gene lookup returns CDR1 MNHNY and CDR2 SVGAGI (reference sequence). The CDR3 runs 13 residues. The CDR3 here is CASSPRDTTEAFF. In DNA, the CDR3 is TGTGCCAGCAGTCCCCGGGACACGACTGAAGCTTTCTTT.

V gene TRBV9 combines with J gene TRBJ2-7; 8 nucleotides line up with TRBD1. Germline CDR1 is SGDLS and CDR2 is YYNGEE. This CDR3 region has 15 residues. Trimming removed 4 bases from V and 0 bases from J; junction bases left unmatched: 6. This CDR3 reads CASSPRTGPSYEQYF. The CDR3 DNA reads TGTGCCAGCAGCCCCCGGACAGGGCCCTCCTACGAGCAGTACTTC.

CDR3 bases: TGTGCCAGCAGCGTAGGCGGGAGCCCCCCAGATACGCAGTATTTT. Amino acids: CASSVGGSPPDTQYF. The chain is built from TRBV9 and TRBJ2-3, with 7 bases fitting TRBD2. From germline, CDR1 is SGDLS and CDR2 YYNGEE. Trimming cost V 0 bases and J 4 bases; bases outside gene matches: 5. The CDR3 covers 15 residues.

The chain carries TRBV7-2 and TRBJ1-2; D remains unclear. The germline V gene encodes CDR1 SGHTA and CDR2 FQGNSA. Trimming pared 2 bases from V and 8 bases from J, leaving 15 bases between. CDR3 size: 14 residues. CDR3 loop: CASSLSSGLAGYTF. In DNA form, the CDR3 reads TGTGCCAGCAGCTTATCTTCTGGCCTGGCAGGCTACACCTTC.

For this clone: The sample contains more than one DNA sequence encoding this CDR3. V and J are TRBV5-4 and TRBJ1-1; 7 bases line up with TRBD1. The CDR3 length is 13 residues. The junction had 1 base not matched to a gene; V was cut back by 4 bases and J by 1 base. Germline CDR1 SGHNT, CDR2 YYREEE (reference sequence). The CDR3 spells CASSRDRNTEAFF. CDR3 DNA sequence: TGTGCCAGCAGCAGGGACAGGAACACTGAAGCTTTCTTT.

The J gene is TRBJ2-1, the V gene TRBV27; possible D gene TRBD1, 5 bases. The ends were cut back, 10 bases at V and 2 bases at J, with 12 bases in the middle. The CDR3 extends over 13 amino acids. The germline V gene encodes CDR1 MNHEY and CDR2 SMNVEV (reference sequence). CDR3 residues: CATQGATYNEQFF. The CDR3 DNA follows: TGTGCCACCCAGGGCGCAACCTACAATGAGCAGTTCTTC.

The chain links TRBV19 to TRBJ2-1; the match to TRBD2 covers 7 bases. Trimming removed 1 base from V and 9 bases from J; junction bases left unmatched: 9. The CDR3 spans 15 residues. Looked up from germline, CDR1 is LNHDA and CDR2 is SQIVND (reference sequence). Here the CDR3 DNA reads TGTGCCAGTAGTATAGCTAGCGGAAGTCCTAGTGAGCAGTTCTTC. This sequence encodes CASSIASGSPSEQFF.